In its sample, the clone carrying this T cell receptor beta chain was seen many times. The data derive from a study of neurological immune-mediated disorders. V lost 0 bases and J lost 8, with 13 bases in between. The CDR3 contains 15 residues. The cDNA came from 5'RACE with 10-nucleotide random UMIs. Via MiXCR, TCRdb re-called the 5' RACE reads, giving one row per CDR3 protein. Altogether about 82,000 distinct CDR3 sequences are present, just over 2.5% being singletons, with the ten largest covering around 1.1%. The chain couples TRBV12-3 or TRBV12-4 to TRBJ1-4; D gene uncertain. The receptor was isolated from a woman under 40 with multiple sclerosis. Sample: PBMCs. CDR3 in DNA: TGTGCCAGCAGTTTAGCTTCAACAGCAAGAGAAAAACTGTTTTTT. Translated: CASSLASTAREKLFF.